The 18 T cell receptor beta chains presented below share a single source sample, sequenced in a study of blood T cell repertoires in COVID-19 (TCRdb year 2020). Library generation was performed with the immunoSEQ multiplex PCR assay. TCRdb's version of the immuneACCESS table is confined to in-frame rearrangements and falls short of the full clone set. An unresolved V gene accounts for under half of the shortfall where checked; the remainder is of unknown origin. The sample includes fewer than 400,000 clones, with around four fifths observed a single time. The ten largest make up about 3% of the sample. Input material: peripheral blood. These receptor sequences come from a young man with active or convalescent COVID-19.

CDR3 bases: TGTGCCAGCAGTTTATCCGGGAACCAGCCCCAGCATTTT. Residues: CASSLSGNQPQHF. The V and J genes are TRBV27 and TRBJ1-5; D is unresolved. CDR1 is MNHEY, CDR2 SMNVEV, per germline (reference sequence). CDR3 size: 13 residues. Trimming left V 0 bases short and J 7 bases short, with 7 bases between.

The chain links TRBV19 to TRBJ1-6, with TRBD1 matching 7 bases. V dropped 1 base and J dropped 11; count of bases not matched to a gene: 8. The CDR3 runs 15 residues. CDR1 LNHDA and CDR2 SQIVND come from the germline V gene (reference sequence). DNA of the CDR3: TGTGCCAGTAGTATAGGAAGACAGGGTGAGACACCCCTCCACTTT. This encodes CASSIGRQGETPLHF.

DNA for the CDR3: TGTGCCAGCGGCGAGGGTAAAGGGGAGCTGTTTTTT. Protein product: CASGEGKGELFF. The genes are TRBV6-5 and TRBJ2-2; weak D call: TRBD2 (5 bases). Trimming pared 8 bases from V and 8 bases from J, leaving 12 bases between. The germline gives CDR1 MNHEY, CDR2 SVGAGI. The CDR3 has 12 amino acids.

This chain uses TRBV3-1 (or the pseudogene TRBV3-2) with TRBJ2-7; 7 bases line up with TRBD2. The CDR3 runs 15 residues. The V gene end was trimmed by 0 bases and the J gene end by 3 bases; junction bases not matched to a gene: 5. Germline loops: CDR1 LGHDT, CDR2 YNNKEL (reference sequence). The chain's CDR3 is CASSQEAGRGYEQYF. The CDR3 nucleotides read TGTGCCAGCAGCCAAGAGGCGGGGAGGGGCTACGAGCAGTACTTC.

The CDR3 DNA is TGTGCCAGCAGCGTTGACAGCTACGAGCAGTACTTC. Its protein is CASSVDSYEQYF. The V call is TRBV9, the J call TRBJ2-7, with TRBD1 as a possible D gene (5 bases). Germline V gene sequence: CDR1 SGDLS, CDR2 YYNGEE. V gave up 2 bases and J gave up 3 bases, with 6 bases separating them. This CDR3 is built from 12 residues.

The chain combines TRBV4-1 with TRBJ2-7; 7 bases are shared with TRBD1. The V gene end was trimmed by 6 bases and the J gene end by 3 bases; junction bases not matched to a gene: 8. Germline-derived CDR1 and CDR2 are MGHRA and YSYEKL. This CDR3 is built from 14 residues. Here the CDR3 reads CASSRSTGFYEQYF. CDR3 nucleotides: TGCGCCAGCAGTCGCTCGACAGGGTTCTACGAGCAGTACTTC.

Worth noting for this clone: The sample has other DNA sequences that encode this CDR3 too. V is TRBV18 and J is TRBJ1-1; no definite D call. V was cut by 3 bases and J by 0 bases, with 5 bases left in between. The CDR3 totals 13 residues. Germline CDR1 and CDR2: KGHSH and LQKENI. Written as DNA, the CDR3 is TGTGCCAGCTCACCCCCCGTGAACACTGAAGCTTTCTTT. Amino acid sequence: CASSPPVNTEAFF.

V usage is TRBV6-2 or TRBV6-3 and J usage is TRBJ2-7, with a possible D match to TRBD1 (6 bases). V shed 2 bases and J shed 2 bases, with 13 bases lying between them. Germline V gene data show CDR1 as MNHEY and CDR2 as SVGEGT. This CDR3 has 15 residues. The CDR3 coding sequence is TGTGCCAGCAGTTACCCTAGGACAGCACCCTACGAGCAGTACTTC. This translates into CASSYPRTAPYEQYF.

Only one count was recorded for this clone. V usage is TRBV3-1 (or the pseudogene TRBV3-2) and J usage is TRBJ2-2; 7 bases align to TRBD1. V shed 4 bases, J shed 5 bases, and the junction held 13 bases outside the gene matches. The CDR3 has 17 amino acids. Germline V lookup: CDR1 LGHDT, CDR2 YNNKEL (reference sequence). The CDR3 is CASSLTWTGRGTGELFF. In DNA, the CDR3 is TGTGCCAGCAGCCTTACCTGGACAGGAAGGGGAACCGGGGAGCTGTTTTTT.

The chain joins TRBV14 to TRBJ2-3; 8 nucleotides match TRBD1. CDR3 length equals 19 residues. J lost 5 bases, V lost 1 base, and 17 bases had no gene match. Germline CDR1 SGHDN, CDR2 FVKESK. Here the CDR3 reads CASSQVPGGADIFQDTQYF. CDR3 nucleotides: TGTGCCAGCAGCCAAGTTCCAGGGGGCGCCGATATCTTCCAAGATACGCAGTATTTT.

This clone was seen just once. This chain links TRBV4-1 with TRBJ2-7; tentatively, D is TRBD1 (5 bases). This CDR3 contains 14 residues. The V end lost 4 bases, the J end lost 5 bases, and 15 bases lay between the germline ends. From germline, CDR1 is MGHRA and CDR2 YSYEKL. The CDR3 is CASSRLTQGNEQYF. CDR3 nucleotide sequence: TGCGCCAGCAGCCGACTGACCCAGGGTAACGAGCAGTACTTC.

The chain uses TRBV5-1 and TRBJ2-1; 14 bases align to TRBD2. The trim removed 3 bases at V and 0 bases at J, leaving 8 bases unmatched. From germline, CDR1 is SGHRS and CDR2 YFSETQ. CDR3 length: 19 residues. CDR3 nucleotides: TGCGCCAGCAGCTGGAGACTAGCGGGGGGGTTAAGCTCCTACAATGAGCAGTTCTTC. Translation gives CASSWRLAGGLSSYNEQFF.

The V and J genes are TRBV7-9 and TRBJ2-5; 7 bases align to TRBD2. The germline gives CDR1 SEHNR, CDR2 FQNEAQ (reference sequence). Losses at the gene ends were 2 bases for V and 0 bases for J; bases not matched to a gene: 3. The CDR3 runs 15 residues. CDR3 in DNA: TGTGCCAGCAGCTTAAGCGGGAACTACCAAGAGACCCAGTACTTC. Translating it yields CASSLSGNYQETQYF.

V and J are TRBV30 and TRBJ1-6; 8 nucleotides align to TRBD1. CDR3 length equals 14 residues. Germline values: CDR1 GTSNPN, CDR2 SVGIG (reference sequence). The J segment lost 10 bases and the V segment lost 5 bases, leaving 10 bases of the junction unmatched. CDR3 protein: CAWATGTGKSPLHF. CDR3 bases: TGTGCCTGGGCCACCGGGACAGGCAAATCACCCCTCCACTTT.

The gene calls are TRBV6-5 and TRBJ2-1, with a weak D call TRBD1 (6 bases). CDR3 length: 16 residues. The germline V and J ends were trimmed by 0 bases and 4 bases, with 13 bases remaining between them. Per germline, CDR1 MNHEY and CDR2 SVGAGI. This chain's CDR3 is CASSYSDRRPYNEQFF. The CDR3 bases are TGTGCCAGCAGTTACTCGGACAGACGACCTTACAATGAGCAGTTCTTC.

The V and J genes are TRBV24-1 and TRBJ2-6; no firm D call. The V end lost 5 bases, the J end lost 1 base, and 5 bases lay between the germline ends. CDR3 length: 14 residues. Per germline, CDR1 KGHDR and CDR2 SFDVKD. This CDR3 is CATSGASGANVLTF. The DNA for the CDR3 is TGTGCCACCAGTGGAGCTTCTGGGGCCAACGTCCTGACTTTC.

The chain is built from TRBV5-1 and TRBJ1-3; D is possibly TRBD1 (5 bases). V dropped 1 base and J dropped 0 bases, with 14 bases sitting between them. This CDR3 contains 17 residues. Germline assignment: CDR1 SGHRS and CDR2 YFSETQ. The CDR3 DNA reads TGCGCCAGCAGCTTGATAGGCGGACAAAGCTCTGGAAACACCATATATTTT. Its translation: CASSLIGGQSSGNTIYF.

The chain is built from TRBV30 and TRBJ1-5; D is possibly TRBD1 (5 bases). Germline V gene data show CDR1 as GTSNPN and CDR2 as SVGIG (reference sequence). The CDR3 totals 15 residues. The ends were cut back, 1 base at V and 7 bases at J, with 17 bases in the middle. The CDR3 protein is CAWSAGTGVFQPQHF. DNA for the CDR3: TGTGCCTGGAGTGCCGGGACGGGGGTTTTCCAGCCCCAGCATTTT.